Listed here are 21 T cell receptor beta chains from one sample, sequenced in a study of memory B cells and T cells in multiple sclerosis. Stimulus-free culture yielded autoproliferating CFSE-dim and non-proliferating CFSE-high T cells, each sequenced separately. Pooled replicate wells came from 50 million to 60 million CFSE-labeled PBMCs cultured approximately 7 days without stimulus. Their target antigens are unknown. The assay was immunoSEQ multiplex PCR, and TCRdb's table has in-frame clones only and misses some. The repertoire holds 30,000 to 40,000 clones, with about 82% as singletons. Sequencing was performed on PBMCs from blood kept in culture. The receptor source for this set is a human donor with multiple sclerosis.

CDR3 loop: CASSLVPFGRGHNGELFF. DNA for the CDR3: TGTGCCAGCAGCTTAGTTCCTTTCGGCAGGGGGCATAACGGGGAGCTGTTTTTT. V and J are TRBV7-6 and TRBJ2-2, with 8 bases that match TRBD1. The V and J ends lost 1 base and 7 bases, in that order; junction bases with no gene match: 14. The CDR3 contains 18 residues. Germline V gene lookup returns CDR1 SGHVS and CDR2 FNYEAQ.

The CDR3 sequence: CASTRDIGSYEQYF. DNA of the CDR3: TGTGCCAGCACCCGGGACATCGGCTCCTACGAGCAGTACTTC. The J gene is TRBJ2-7, the V gene TRBV6-6, with D maybe TRBD1 (6 bases). With 7 bases removed from V and 0 bases from J, the gap between germline ends came to 13 bases. The CDR3 has 14 residues. The germline CDR1 and CDR2 sequences are MNHNY and SVGAGI (reference sequence).

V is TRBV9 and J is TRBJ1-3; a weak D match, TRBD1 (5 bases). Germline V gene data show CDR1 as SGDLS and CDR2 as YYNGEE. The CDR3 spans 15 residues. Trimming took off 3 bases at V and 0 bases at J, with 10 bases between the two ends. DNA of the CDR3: TGTGCCAGCAGCGCGACAGCGAGCTCTGGAAACACCATATATTTT. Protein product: CASSATASSGNTIYF. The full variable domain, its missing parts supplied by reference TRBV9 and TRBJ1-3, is DSGVTQTPKHLITATGQRVTLRCSPRSGDLSVYWYQQSLDQGLQFLIQYYNGEERAKGNILERFSAQQFPDLHSELNLSSLELGDSALYFCASSATASSGNTIYFGEGSWLTVV.

In DNA form, the CDR3 reads TGTGCCAGCAGTGAAATATCGACAGGTTATCAGCCCCAGCATTTT. It is translated as CASSEISTGYQPQHF. The rearrangement uses TRBV6-1 and TRBJ1-5, with D possibly matching TRBD1 (6 bases). This CDR3 comprises 15 residues. With 2 bases removed from V and 5 bases from J, the gap between germline ends came to 13 bases. Germline V lookup: CDR1 MNHNS, CDR2 SASEGT.

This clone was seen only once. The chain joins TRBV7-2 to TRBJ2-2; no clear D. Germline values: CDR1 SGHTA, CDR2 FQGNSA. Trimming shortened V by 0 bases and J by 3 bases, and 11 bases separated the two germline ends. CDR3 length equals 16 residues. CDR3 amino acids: CASSLASGDYTGELFF. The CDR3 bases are TGTGCCAGCAGCTTAGCCTCAGGTGACTACACCGGGGAGCTGTTTTTT.

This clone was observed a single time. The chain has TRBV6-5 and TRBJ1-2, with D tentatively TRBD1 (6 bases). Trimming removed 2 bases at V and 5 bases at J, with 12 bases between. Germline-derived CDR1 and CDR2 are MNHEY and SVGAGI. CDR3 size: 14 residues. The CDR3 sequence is CASSYLGQQYGYTF. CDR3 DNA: TGTGCCAGCAGTTACCTCGGACAGCAGTATGGCTACACCTTC.

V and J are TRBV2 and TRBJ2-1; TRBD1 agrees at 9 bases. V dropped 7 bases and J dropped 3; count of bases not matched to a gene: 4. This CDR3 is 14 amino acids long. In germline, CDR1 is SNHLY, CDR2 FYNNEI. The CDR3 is CASKGQGSYNEQFF. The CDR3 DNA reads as TGTGCCAGCAAAGGACAGGGGAGCTACAATGAGCAGTTCTTC.

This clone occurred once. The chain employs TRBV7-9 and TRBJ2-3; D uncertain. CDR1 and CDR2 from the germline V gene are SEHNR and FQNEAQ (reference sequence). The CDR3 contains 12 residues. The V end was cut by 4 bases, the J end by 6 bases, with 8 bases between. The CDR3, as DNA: TGTGCCAGCAGCTACCTAAAGGATACGCAGTATTTT. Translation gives CASSYLKDTQYF.

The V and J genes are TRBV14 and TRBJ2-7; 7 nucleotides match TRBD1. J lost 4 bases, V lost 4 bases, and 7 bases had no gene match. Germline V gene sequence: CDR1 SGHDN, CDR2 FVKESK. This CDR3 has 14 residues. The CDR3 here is CASSPPGTEYEQYF. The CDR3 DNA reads TGTGCCAGCAGCCCCCCCGGGACAGAGTACGAGCAGTACTTC.

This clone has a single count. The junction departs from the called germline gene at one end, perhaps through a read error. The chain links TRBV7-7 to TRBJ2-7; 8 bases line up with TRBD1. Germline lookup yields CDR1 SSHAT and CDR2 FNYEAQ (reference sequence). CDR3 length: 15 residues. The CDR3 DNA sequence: TGTGCTAGCAGCTTAGCCCCGGGACAGGTAGACGAGCAGTACTTC. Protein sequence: CASSLAPGQVDEQYF.

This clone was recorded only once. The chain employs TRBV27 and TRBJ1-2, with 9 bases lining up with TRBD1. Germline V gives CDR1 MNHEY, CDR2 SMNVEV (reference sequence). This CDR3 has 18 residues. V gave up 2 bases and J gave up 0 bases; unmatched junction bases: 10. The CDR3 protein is CASSLKGGTGLSNYGYTF. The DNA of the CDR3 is TGTGCCAGCAGTTTAAAAGGGGGGACAGGGCTGTCTAACTATGGCTACACCTTC.

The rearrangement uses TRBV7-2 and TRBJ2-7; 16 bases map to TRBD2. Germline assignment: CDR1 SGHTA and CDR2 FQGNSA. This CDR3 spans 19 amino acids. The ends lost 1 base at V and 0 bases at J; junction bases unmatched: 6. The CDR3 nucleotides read TGTGCCAGCAGCTTAGTTCTGGGACTAGCGGGGGGGAGCTCCTACGAGCAGTACTTC. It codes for CASSLVLGLAGGSSYEQYF.

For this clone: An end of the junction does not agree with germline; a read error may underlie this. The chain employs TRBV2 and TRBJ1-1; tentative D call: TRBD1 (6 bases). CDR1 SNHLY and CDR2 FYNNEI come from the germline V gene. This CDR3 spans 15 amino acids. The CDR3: CASSELGGRNAEAFF. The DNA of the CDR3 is TGTGCCAGCAGTGAATTGGGGGGGCGGAACGCTGAAGCTTTCTTT.

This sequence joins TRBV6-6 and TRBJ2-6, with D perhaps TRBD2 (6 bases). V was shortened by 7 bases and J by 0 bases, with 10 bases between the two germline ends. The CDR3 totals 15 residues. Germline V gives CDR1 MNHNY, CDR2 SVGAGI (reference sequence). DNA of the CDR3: TGTGCCAGCACCCAGGGAGGCTCTGGGGCCAACGTCCTGACTTTC. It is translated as CASTQGGSGANVLTF.

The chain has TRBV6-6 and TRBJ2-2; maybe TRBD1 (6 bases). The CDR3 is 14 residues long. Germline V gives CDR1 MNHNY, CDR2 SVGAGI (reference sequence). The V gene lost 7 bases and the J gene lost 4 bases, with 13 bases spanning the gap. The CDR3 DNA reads TGTGCCAGCATCCCACAGGGTACCACCGGGGAGCTGTTTTTT. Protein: CASIPQGTTGELFF.

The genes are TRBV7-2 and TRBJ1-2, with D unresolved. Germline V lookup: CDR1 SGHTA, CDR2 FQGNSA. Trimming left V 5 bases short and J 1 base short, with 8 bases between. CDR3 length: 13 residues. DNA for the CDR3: TGTGCCAGCAGCCCATGGGGTAACTATGGCTACACCTTC. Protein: CASSPWGNYGYTF. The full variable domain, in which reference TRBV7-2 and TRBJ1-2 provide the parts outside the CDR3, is GAGVSQSPSNKVTEKGKDVELRCDPISGHTALYWYRQSLGQGLEFLIYFQGNSAPDKSGLPSDRFSAERTGGSVSTLTIQRTQQEDSAVYLCASSPWGNYGYTFGSGTRLTVV.

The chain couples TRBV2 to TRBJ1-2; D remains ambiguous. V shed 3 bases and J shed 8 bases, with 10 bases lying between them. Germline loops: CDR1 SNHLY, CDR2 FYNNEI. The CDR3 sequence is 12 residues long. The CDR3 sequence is CASSDTGRGYTF. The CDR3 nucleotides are TGTGCCAGCAGTGATACTGGGCGAGGCTACACCTTC.

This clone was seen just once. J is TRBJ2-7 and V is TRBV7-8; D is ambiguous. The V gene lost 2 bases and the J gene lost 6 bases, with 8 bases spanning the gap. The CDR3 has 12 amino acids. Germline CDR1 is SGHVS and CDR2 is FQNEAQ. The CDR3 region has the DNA TGTGCCAGCAGCTTAATAAGATCCGAGCAGTACTTC. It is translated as CASSLIRSEQYF. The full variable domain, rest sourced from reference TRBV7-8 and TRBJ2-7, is GAGVSQSPRYKVAKRGQDVALRCDPISGHVSLFWYQQALGQGPEFLTYFQNEAQLDKSGLPSDRFFAERPEGSVSTLKIQRTQQEDSAVYLCASSLIRSEQYFGPGTRLTVT.

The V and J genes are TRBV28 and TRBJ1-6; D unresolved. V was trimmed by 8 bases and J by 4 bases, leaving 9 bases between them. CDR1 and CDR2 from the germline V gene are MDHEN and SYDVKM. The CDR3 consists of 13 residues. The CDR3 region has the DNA TGTGCCAGCGATCACGCTTATAATTCACCCCTCCACTTT. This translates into CASDHAYNSPLHF.

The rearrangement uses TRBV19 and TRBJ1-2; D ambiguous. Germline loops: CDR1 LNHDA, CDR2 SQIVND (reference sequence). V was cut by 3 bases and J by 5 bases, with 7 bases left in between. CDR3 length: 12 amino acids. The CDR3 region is CASSISVYGYTF. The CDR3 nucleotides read TGTGCCAGTAGTATTTCAGTTTATGGCTACACCTTC.

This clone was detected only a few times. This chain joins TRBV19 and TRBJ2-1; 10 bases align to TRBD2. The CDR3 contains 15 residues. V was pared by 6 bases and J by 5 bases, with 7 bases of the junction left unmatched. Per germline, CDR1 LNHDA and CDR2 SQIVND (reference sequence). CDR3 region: CASRIGTSVNNEQFF. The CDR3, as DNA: TGTGCCAGTAGGATCGGGACTAGCGTTAACAATGAGCAGTTCTTC.